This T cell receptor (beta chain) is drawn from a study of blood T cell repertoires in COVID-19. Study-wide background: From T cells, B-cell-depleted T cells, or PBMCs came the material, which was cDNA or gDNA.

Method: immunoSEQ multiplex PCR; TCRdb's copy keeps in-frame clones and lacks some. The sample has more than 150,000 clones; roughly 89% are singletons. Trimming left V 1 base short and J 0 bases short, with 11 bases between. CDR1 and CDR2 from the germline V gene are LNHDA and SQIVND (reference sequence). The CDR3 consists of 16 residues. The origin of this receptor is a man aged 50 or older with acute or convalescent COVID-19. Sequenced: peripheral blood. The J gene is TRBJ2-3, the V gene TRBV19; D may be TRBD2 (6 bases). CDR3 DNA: TGTGCCAGTAGTATAGTAGTCAGCGGGAGCACAGATACGCAGTATTTT. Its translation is CASSIVVSGSTDTQYF.